The entry below gives a single TCR beta chain sequence along with its context. Its antigen is currently unknown. The entry originates in a study of post-analysis software for immune sequencing data. Study information: Patients with relapsing-remitting, secondary progressive and progressive-relapsing multiple sclerosis courses were all represented.

The TCR beta cDNA libraries contained unique molecular identifiers. The source material, about 0.9 to 10 million T cells, gave rise to approximately 520,000 cDNA molecules. TCRdb analysed the PCR reads with MiXCR anew, one entry per CDR3 protein. The sample includes 700,000 to 800,000 distinct CDR3 sequences, roughly 27% of them seen just once. Study findings and constraints: Included in a set of four or five TRBV segments more frequent in patients than controls were TRBV5-6, TRBV5-1 and TRBV20-1.

The CDR3 has 15 amino acids. Germline CDR1 and CDR2: SNHLY and FYNNEI. J is TRBJ2-5 and V is TRBV2; 9 bases are shared with TRBD1. The J call is in doubt because the DNA end fits TRBJ2-7 better. This TCR came from a girl aged 5 to 17 with multiple sclerosis. The sample comprised blood. In DNA form, the CDR3 reads TGTGCCAGCAGTGAATGGACAGGGGAAGTCGGCGAGCAGTACTTC. Protein product: CASSEWTGEVGEQYF.